This T cell receptor beta chain is drawn from a study of shared clonotypes between healthy human individuals (dated by TCRdb to 2018 to 2021). As for the study more broadly: The cohort included three men and two women between 18 and 49 years of age. For each donor, CD4 naive and CD4 memory were each run on three plates, CD8 naive on two plates, and CD8 memory on one plate. To estimate repertoire size and how much clonotypes are shared between individuals, the study performed deep sequencing of blood TCR repertoires from 4 to 6 healthy adults. Libraries were prepared and TCR repertoires were sequenced by different laboratories using diverse techniques, in order to increase sequencing depth and limit assay-specific biases. Per donor, leukapheresis produced somewhere between about 0.9 and 9.5 billion PBMCs.

On this clone: No cognate antigen has been identified for it. No much larger clone exists at a distance of one base, and base qualities are not known.

Using the deep immunoSEQ assay, TCR CDR3 regions were amplified from genomic DNA by multiplex PCR. For each cell subset, the extracted genomic DNA was distributed evenly across all wells of several immunoSEQ 96-well plates, and each plate served as one replicate. For sorted subsets, roughly 200 ng of genomic DNA, equivalent to 25,000 to 35,000 T cell genomes, went into each replicate PCR. Purified libraries were measured with a Qubit 3.0 fluorometer, size-checked on a Bioanalyzer 2100, and measured again with the KAPA Library Quantification kit. Every immunoSEQ 96-well plate was sequenced on a separate single-read 150-cycle Illumina NextSeq 550 flow cell. For the original study's pipeline: Because only junctional sequences without quality scores were contained in the immunoSEQ output, filtering matching that applied to full-length reads could not be performed. Sequences were annotated with PyIR, a Python wrapper for IgBLAST v1.9, using IMGT germline references to assign V/J genes and CDR3. Reads with weak V/J assignments (E-value above 1e-6), missing CDR3, stop codons, out-of-frame junctions, or ambiguous translated residues were removed. V3J clonotypes were defined as sequences sharing an identical inferred V gene, J gene, and CDR3 amino acid sequence. Percentage overlap between repertoires was calculated by dividing the number of shared unique clonotypes by the size of the smaller repertoire. Three approaches were used to assess repertoire richness: RTK rarefaction, the Chao1 estimator, and Recon v2.1 estimates of unobserved clonotypes. For all TCRbeta clonotypes obtained by the gDNA method from four donors, generation probabilities were computed with OLGA. The source is immuneACCESS, and TCRdb retained only in-frame sequences with V and J called. Part of the clones is not carried over; for the studies checked, unresolved V genes explain less than half of this, and the remainder is unexplained. Clone size and V and J calls were adopted from that table, with D and trimming inferred from the DNA. The sample data list 2 million to 2.5 million clones, and 95% of these were observed just once. The ten largest clones represent 0.1% to 0.15% of the sample.

Donors were healthy HIV-negative adults with no recently reported acute infections or vaccinations. Every donor was a Caucasian adult residing in Nashville, Tennessee, USA. CD4+ T cells were enriched through magnetic negative selection, after which naive cells were positively selected on CD45RA and the remaining negative fraction served as the memory subset. After blood collection by leukapheresis, PBMCs were isolated using Ficoll-Histopaque density gradient centrifugation and then cryopreserved in the vapor phase of liquid nitrogen. Analytical flow cytometry was used to check the purity and quantity of every magnetically sorted T cell population. From each sorted fraction, genomic DNA was isolated and quantified by UV absorbance on a Nanodrop 2000c. V and J lose 7 bases and 8 bases, and a span of 21 bases separates them. From its cysteine to its phenylalanine, the CDR3 spans 15 amino acids. Only the CDR3 part of the read is kept: 45 bases, read in frame from the first base. The CDR1 and CDR2 encoded by the germline V gene are MNHNS and SASEGT.

Study-wide findings and limitations: The small number of donors limited the genetic and exposure-history diversity represented. Based on pairwise subsampling, the degree of clonotype sharing among donors was expected to be affected by sequencing depth. Higher generation probabilities were observed for clonotypes shared by all four sorted-subset donors than for non-shared clonotypes. Sharing across a handful of donors was observed for roughly 5% of naive CD4, under 4% of naive CD8, roughly 2.4% of memory CD4, and about 0.39% of memory CD8 clonotypes. Only blood was sampled, and tissue TCR repertoires likely differ from those in blood. Even with the large sequencing depth, rarefaction of the sorted-subset datasets indicated that sequencing was incomplete. Estimated clonotype richness was generally larger for naive than for memory subsets.

The specimen was naive CD4+ T cells sorted from blood. This specimen's cell subset or site label, per the study, means: CD45RA+ positively selected. The origin of this receptor is a man aged 18 to 30 in good health. The rearranged segments are TRBV6-1 and TRBJ2-4; too little of a D gene remains to name it. The DNA sequence reads TGTGCCAGCACCAGACTGCAGGTTAATGCGGACATTCAGTACTTC. Its coded protein is CASTRLQVNADIQYF.